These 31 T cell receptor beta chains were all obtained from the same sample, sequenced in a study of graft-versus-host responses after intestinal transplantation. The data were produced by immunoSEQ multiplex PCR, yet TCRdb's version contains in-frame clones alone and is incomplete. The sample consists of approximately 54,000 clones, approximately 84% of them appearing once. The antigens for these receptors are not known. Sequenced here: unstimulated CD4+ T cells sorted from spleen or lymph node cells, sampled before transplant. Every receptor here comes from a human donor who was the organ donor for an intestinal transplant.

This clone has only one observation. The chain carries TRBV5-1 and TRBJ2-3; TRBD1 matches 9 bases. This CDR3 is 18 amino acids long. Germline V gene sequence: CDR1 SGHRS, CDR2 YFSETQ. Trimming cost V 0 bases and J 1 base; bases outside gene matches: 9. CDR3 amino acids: CASSLGGTGNYGTDTQYF. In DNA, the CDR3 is TGCGCCAGCAGCTTGGGAGGGACAGGGAATTATGGCACAGATACGCAGTATTTT.

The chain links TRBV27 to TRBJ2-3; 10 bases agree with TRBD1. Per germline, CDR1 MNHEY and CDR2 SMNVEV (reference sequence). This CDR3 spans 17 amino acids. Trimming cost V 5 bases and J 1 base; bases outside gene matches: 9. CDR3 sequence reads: CASSRQGAGVGTDTQYF. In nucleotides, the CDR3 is TGTGCCAGCAGTCGACAGGGGGCGGGAGTGGGCACAGATACGCAGTATTTT.

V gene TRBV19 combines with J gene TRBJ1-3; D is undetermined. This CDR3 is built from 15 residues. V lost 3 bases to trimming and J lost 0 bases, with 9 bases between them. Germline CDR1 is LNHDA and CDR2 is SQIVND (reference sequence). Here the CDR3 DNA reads TGTGCCAGTAGTATTCAGCCGAACTCTGGAAACACCATATATTTT. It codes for CASSIQPNSGNTIYF. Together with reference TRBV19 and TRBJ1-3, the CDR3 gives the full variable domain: DGGITQSPKYLFRKEGQNVTLSCEQNLNHDAMYWYRQDPGQGLRLIYYSQIVNDFQKGDIAEGYSVSREKKESFPLTVTSAQKNPTAFYLCASSIQPNSGNTIYFGEGSWLTVV.

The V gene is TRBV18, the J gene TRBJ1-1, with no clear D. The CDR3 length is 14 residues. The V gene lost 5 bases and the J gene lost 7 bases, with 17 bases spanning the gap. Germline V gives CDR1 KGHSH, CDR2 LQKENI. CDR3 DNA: TGTGCCAGCTCATGGGATGCCCTCGCGGATGAAGCTTTCTTT. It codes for CASSWDALADEAFF.

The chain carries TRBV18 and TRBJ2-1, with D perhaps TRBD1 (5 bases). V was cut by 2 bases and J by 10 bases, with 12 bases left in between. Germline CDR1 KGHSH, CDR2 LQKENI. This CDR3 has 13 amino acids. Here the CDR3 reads CASSPLSTAEQFF. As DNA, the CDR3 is TGTGCCAGCTCACCATTATCGACAGCCGAGCAGTTCTTC.

CDR3 sequence (DNA): TGCAGCGCCAAGTGGTGGCAGTCCGATCAAGAGACCCAGTACTTC. Translated, it gives CSAKWWQSDQETQYF. The chain links TRBV29-1 to TRBJ2-5; D unresolved. Trimming stripped 7 bases from V and 2 bases from J, with 20 bases between. This CDR3 is 15 amino acids long. CDR1 and CDR2 (germline): SQVTM, ANQGSEA.

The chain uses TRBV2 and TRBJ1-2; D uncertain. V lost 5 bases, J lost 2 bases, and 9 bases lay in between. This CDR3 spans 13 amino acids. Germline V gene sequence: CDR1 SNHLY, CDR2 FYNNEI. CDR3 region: CASSSSMNYGYTF. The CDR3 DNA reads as TGTGCCAGCAGTTCCAGTATGAACTATGGCTACACCTTC.

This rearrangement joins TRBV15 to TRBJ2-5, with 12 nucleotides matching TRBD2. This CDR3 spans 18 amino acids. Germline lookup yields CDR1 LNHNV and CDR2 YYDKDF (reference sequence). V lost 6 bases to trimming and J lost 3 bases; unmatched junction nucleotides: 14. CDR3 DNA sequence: TGTGCCACCAGTTTAGCCCTAGCGGGGGGGCCCGAGGAAGAGACCCAGTACTTC. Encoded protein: CATSLALAGGPEEETQYF.

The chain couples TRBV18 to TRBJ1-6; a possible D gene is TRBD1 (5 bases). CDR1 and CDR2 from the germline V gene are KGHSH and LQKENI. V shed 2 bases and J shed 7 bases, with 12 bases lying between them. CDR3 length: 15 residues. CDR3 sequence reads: CASSPIRGLNSPLHF. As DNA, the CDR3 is TGTGCCAGCTCACCAATTCGGGGCCTGAATTCACCCCTCCACTTT.

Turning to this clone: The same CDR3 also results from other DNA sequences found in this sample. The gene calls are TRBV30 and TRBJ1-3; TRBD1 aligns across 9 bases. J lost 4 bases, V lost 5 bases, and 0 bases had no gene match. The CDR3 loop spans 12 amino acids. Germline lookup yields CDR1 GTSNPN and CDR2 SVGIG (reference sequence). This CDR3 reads CAWGQGGNTIYF. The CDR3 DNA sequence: TGTGCCTGGGGACAGGGGGGAAACACCATATATTTT.

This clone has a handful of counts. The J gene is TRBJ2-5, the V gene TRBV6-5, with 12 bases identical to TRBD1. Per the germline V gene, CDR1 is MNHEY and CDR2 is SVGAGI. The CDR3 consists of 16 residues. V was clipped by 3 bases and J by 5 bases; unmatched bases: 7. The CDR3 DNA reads TGTGCCAGCAGTTATGGGACAGGGGGCAGGAGGGAGACCCAGTACTTC. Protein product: CASSYGTGGRRETQYF.

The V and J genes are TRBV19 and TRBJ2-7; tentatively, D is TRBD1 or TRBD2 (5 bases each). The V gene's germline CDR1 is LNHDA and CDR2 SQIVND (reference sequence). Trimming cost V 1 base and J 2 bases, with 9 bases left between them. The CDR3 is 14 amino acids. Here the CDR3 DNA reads TGTGCCAGTAGTATAGGGGGGACCGCCTACGAGCAGTACTTC. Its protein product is CASSIGGTAYEQYF.

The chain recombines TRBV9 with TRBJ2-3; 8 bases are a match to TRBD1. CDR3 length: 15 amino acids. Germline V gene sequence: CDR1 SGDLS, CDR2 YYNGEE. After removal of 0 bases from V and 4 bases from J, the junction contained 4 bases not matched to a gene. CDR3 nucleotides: TGTGCCAGCAGCGTAGGTCAGGGGGCGGCAGATACGCAGTATTTT. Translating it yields CASSVGQGAADTQYF.

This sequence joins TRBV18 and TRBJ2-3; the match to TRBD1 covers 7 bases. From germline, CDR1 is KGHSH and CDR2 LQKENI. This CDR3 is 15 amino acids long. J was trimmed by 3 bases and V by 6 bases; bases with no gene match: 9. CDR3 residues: CASSPRDSGTDTQYF. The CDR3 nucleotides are TGTGCCAGCTCGCCCCGGGACAGTGGGACAGATACGCAGTATTTT.

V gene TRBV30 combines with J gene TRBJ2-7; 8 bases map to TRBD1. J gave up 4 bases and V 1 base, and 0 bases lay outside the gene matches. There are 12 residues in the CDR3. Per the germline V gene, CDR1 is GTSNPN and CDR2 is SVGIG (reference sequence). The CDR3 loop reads CAWSGQGYEQYF. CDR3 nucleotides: TGTGCCTGGAGTGGACAGGGGTACGAGCAGTACTTC.

The CDR3 sequence is CASTQLAVPDTQYF. Written as DNA, the CDR3 is TGTGCCAGCACTCAGCTGGCGGTTCCCGATACGCAGTATTTT. The chain employs TRBV27 and TRBJ2-3; D is unclear. V lost 7 bases and J 6 bases, leaving 17 bases between the germline ends. The CDR3 extends over 14 amino acids. From germline, CDR1 is MNHEY and CDR2 SMNVEV (reference sequence).

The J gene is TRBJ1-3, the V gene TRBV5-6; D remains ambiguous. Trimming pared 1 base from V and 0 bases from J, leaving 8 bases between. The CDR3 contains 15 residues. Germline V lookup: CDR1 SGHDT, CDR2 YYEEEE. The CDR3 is CASSLTVISGNTIYF. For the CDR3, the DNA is TGTGCCAGCAGCTTGACAGTTATCTCTGGAAACACCATATATTTT.

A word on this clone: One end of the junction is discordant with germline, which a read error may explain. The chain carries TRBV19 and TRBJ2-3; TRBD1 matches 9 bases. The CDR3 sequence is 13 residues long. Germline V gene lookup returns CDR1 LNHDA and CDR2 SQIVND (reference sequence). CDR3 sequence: CAGRDRETDTQYF. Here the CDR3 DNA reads TGTGCCGGTAGGGACAGGGAGACAGATACGCAGTATTTT.

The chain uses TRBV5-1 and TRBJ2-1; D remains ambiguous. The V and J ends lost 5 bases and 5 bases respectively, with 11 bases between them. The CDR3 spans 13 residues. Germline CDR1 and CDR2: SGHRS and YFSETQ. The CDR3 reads CASSPDGDNEQFF. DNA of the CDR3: TGCGCCAGCAGTCCCGACGGCGACAATGAGCAGTTCTTC. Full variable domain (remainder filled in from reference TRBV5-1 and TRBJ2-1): KAGVTQTPRYLIKTRGQQVTLSCSPISGHRSVSWYQQTPGQGLQFLFEYFSETQRNKGNFPGRFSGRQFSNSRSEMNVSTLELGDSALYLCASSPDGDNEQFFGPGTRLTVL.

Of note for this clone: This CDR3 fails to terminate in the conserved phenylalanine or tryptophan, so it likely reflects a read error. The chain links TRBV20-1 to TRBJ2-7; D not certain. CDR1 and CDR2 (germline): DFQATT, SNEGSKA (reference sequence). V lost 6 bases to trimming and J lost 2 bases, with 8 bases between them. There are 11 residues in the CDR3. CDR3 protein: CSAPSAYEQYI. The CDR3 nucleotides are TGCAGTGCCCCGAGCGCCTACGAGCAGTACATC.

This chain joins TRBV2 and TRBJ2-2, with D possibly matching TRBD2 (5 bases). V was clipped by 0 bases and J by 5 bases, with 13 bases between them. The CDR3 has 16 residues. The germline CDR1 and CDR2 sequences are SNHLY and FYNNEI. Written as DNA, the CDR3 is TGTGCCAGCAGTGAAGCGAGGGCTGGTGGGACCGGGGAGCTGTTTTTT. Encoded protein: CASSEARAGGTGELFF. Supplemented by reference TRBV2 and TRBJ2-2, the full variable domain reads EPEVTQTPSHQVTQMGQEVILRCVPISNHLYFYWYRQILGQKVEFLVSFYNNEISEKSEIFDDQFSVERPDGSNFTLKIRSTKLEDSAMYFCASSEARAGGTGELFFGEGSRLTVL.

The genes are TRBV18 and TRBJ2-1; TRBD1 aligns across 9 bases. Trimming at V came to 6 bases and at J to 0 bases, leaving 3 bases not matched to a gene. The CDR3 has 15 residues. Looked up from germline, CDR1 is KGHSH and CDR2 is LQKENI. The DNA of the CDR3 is TGTGCCAGCTCCGGGGACAGGGCCTCCTACAATGAGCAGTTCTTC. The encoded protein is CASSGDRASYNEQFF.

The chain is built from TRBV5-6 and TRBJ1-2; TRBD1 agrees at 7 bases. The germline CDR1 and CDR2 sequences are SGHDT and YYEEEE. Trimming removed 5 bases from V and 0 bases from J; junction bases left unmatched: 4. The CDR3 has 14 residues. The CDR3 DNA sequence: TGTGCCAGCAGTTATGGGACAGCTAACTATGGCTACACCTTC. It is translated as CASSYGTANYGYTF.

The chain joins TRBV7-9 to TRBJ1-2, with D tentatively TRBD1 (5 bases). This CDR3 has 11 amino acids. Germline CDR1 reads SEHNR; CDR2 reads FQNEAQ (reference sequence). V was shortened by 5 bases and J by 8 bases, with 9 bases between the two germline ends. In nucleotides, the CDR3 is TGTGCCAGCAGCGCAGGGCGAGGCTACACCTTC. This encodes CASSAGRGYTF.

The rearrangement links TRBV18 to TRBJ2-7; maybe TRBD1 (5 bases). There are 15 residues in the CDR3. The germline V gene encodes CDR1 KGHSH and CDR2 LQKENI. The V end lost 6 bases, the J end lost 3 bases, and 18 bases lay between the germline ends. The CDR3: CASSESVTGHYEQYF. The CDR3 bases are TGTGCCAGCTCCGAGAGTGTAACAGGACACTACGAGCAGTACTTC.

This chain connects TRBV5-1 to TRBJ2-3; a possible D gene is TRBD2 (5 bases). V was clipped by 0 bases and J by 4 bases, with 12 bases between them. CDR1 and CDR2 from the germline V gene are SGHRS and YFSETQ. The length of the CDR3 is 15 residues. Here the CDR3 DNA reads TGCGCCAGCAGCTTGGCGGGGTTTCTGGCAGATACGCAGTATTTT. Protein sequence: CASSLAGFLADTQYF.

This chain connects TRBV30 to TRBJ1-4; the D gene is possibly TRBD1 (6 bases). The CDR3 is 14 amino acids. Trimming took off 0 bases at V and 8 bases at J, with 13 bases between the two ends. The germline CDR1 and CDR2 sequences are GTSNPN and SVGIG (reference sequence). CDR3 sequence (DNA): TGTGCCTGGAGTGTACGGCAGGGGTCCGAAAAACTGTTTTTT. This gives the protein CAWSVRQGSEKLFF.

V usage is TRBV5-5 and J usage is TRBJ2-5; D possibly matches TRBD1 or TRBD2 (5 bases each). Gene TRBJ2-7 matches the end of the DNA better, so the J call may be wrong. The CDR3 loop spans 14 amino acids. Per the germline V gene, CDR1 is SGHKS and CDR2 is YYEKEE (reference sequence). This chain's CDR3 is CASSLRDLDYEQYF. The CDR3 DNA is TGTGCCAGCAGCTTAAGGGACCTCGACTACGAGCAGTACTTC.

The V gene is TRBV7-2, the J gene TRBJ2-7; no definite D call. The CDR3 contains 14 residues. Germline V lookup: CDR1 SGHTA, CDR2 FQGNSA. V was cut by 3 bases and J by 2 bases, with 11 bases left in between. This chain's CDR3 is CASSFLLTTYEQYF. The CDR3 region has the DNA TGTGCCAGCAGCTTCCTCCTTACTACCTACGAGCAGTACTTC.

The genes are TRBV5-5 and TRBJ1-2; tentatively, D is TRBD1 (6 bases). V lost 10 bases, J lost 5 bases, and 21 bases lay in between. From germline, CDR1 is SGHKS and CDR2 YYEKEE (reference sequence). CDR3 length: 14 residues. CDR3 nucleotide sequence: TGTGCCCGTAGCGTAGTGGGGGGCAGGTATGGCTACACCTTC. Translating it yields CARSVVGGRYGYTF.

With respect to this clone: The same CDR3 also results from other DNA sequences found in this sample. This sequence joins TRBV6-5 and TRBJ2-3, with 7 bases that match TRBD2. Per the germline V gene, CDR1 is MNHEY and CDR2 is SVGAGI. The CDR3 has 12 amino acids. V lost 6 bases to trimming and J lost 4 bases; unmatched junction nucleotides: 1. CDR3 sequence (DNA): TGTGCCAGCAGGACTAGCCCAGATACGCAGTATTTT. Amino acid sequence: CASRTSPDTQYF.